This TCR beta chain was sequenced during a study of blood T cell repertoires in COVID-19. Looking at the study overall: In each case, the material was cDNA or gDNA derived from T cells, B-cell-depleted T cells, or PBMCs.

With regard to this clone: The same CDR3 arises from other DNA sequences in this sample as well.

Trimming cost V 1 base and J 8 bases, with 11 bases left between them. Germline assignment: CDR1 LGHDT and CDR2 YNNKEL (reference sequence). This CDR3 comprises 13 residues. Repertoires were generated with immunoSEQ multiplex PCR, while TCRdb's copy carries only in-frame clones and drops some. Altogether 150,000 to 200,000 clones are present, approximately 80% being singletons, with the ten largest covering approximately 10%. Input material: PBMCs or T cells enriched from blood (not recorded which). The rearrangement joins TRBV3-1 (or the pseudogene TRBV3-2) to TRBJ1-2, with unresolved D. This sequence originates from a man aged 45-65 years who had recovered from COVID-19. The CDR3 bases are TGTGCCAGCAGCCAAGGTCGAGGATGGGGCTACACCTTC. Its translation: CASSQGRGWGYTF.